This T cell receptor beta chain was found in a study of CD8+CD57+ T cells in acquired aplastic anemia. V dropped 1 base and J dropped 5; count of bases not matched to a gene: 6. Germline-derived CDR1 and CDR2 are MGHDK and SYGVNS. This CDR3 has 15 residues. Individuals selected for sequencing had exhibited CD8+CD57+ cell expansion on flow cytometry. The template for TCR beta VDJ and CDR3 sequence profiling was genomic DNA. TCRdb reanalysed the reads using MiXCR and keeps one entry per CDR3 protein. The table has around 200,000 distinct CDR3 sequences, 65% seen once. This clonotype came up a few times. This receptor was obtained from a human donor with aplastic anemia. Sequenced input: sorted CD4+, CD8+, or CD8+CD57+ T cells (not recorded which) from PBMCs. V usage is TRBV25-1 and J usage is TRBJ2-5, with 8 positions matching TRBD1. The CDR3, as DNA: TGTGCCAGCAGTGAATGGACAGGGCTTGGGGAGACCCAGTACTTC. Its protein product is CASSEWTGLGETQYF. The entire variable domain, with the rest obtained from reference TRBV25-1 and TRBJ2-5, is as follows: EADIYQTPRYLVIGTGKKITLECSQTMGHDKMYWYQQDPGMELHLIHYSYGVNSTEKGDLSSESTVSRIRTEHFPLTLESARPSHTSQYLCASSEWTGLGETQYFGPGTRLLVL.